This is a list of T cell receptor beta chains from one sample in a study of blood T cell repertoires in COVID-19. Assay used: immunoSEQ multiplex PCR; TCRdb lists only in-frame clones, some missing. This table has 100,000 or so clones, 80% to 95% appearing once. The sample was peripheral blood. These TCRs come from a woman aged 50 to 65 in a cohort sampled during active COVID-19. CDR3s include the opening cysteine and the closing phenylalanine or tryptophan. The D gene is left open where the match is weak. Clone size appears in some rows only: once, few, many, or a class for an expanded clone.

>TRBV3-1/TRBV3-2|TRBJ1-2|TRBD1|once
CASSQGQGIDYGYTF
TGTGCCAGCAGCCAGGGACAGGGGATCGACTATGGCTACACCTTC
>TRBV7-9|TRBJ2-7|-|-
CASSLGWGAYEQYF
TGTGCCAGCAGCTTAGGCTGGGGAGCCTACGAGCAGTACTTC
>TRBV9|TRBJ2-3|-|-
CASSVEEGMGPDTQYF
TGTGCCAGCAGCGTAGAGGAGGGGATGGGACCAGATACGCAGTATTTT
>TRBV10-1|TRBJ2-1|-|once
CASSESDPGGEQFF
TGCGCCAGCAGTGAGTCGGATCCGGGCGGGGAGCAGTTCTTC
>TRBV3-1/TRBV3-2|TRBJ2-3|TRBD2|-
CASSSSGGAVTDTQYF
TGTGCCAGCAGCTCTAGCGGGGGGGCCGTCACAGATACGCAGTATTTT
>TRBV30|TRBJ2-5|TRBD1|-
CAWSKGQGWETQYF
TGTGCCTGGAGTAAGGGACAGGGATGGGAGACCCAGTACTTC
>TRBV19|TRBJ1-5|-|-
CASSPTGHQPQHF
TGTGCCAGTAGCCCTACAGGGCATCAGCCCCAGCATTTT
>TRBV27|TRBJ1-2|-|-
CASSREGGYYGYTF
TGTGCCAGCAGCAGGGAGGGAGGGTACTATGGCTACACCTTC
>TRBV7-3|TRBJ2-3|-|-
CASSLTSGESDTQYF
TGTGCCAGCAGCCTTACCTCGGGGGAGTCCGATACGCAGTATTTT
>TRBV21-1|TRBJ1-2|-|-
CASSKIPGRNYGYTF
TGTGCCAGCAGCAAAATCCCAGGGCGAAACTATGGCTACACCTTC
>TRBV6-2/TRBV6-3|TRBJ1-2|-|-
CASSILDRYYGYTF
TGTGCCAGCAGTATACTCGACAGGTACTATGGCTACACCTTC
>TRBV9|TRBJ2-1|-|few
CASSLRSSALGNEQFF
TGTGCCAGCAGCCTCCGTTCGAGCGCTCTCGGTAATGAGCAGTTCTTC
>TRBV30|TRBJ1-6|-|-
CAWNQGQGRSPLHF
TGTGCCTGGAATCAGGGGCAGGGTCGGTCACCCCTCCACTTT
>TRBV6-5|TRBJ2-3|-|-
CASARGFLDSTQYF
TGTGCTTCTGCACGGGGTTTTTTGGACAGTACGCAGTATTTT
>TRBV18|TRBJ2-5|TRBD1|-
CASSPPGQYQETQYF
TGTGCCAGCTCACCACCGGGACAGTACCAAGAGACCCAGTACTTC
>TRBV5-4|TRBJ2-2|-|-
CASSFEAPAGELFF
TGTGCCAGCAGCTTTGAGGCCCCGGCCGGGGAGCTGTTTTTT
>TRBV5-4|TRBJ2-1|-|-
CASSLEGSWNEQFF
TGTGCCAGCAGCTTGGAAGGTAGCTGGAATGAGCAGTTCTTC
>TRBV15|TRBJ2-5|TRBD1|-
CATSRGDRTQETQYF
TGTGCCACCAGCAGAGGGGACAGAACCCAAGAGACCCAGTACTTC
>TRBV14|TRBJ2-2|TRBD1|-
CASSQMTGKNTGELFF
TGTGCCAGCAGCCAAATGACAGGGAAAAACACCGGGGAGCTGTTTTTT
>TRBV19|TRBJ1-4|TRBD1|-
CASSKGQVLVEKLFF
TGTGCCAGTAGCAAAGGACAGGTTTTAGTGGAAAAACTGTTTTTT
>TRBV6-5|TRBJ2-3|-|-
CASGFGRGGTDTQYF
TGTGCCAGCGGTTTTGGGAGGGGGGGCACAGATACGCAGTATTTT
>TRBV9|TRBJ2-1|TRBD2|-
CASSVGVSRTSGYNEQFF
TGTGCCAGCAGCGTAGGTGTCTCGAGGACTAGCGGCTACAATGAGCAGTTCTTC
>TRBV5-4|TRBJ1-4|TRBD1|-
CASSGTGGSNEKLFF
TGTGCCAGCAGCGGTACAGGGGGTTCTAATGAAAAACTGTTTTTT
>TRBV15|TRBJ1-2|-|-
CATSRDRGQLYGYTF
TGTGCCACCAGCAGAGATAGGGGACAACTCTATGGCTACACCTTC
>TRBV6-5|TRBJ1-5|TRBD1|once
CASSRTGGRQPQHF
TGTGCCAGCAGCCGGACAGGGGGGAGGCAGCCCCAGCATTTT
>TRBV2|TRBJ1-4|TRBD1|once
CATAGARGLVGEKLFF
TGTGCCACAGCGGGTGCCAGGGGGCTCGTGGGTGAAAAACTGTTTTTT
>TRBV5-1|TRBJ1-2|TRBD1|-
CASSSRDRGRGGYTF
TGCGCCAGCAGCAGCCGGGACAGGGGGCGCGGTGGCTACACCTTC
>TRBV2|TRBJ2-7|TRBD1|-
CASTPGQGFHEQYF
TGTGCCAGCACCCCGGGACAGGGGTTCCACGAGCAGTACTTC
>TRBV6-5|TRBJ1-4|-|-
CASSYGGAGTNEKLFF
TGTGCCAGCAGTTACGGGGGCGCAGGAACTAATGAAAAACTGTTTTTT
>TRBV7-3|TRBJ1-1|-|-
CASSLQGPNTEAFF
TGTGCCAGCAGCTTACAGGGCCCGAACACTGAAGCTTTCTTT
>TRBV9|TRBJ2-2|TRBD2|-
CASSLAGTANTGELFF
TGTGCCAGCTCCTTAGCGGGAACGGCGAACACCGGGGAGCTGTTTTTT
>TRBV5-1|TRBJ2-1|TRBD2|-
CASSLTRGGPYNEQFF
TGCGCCAGCAGCTTGACGCGGGGGGGCCCCTACAATGAGCAGTTCTTC
>TRBV3-1/TRBV3-2|TRBJ2-2|-|once
CASSPGRAGELFF
TGTGCCAGCAGCCCGGGAAGGGCCGGGGAGCTGTTTTTT
>TRBV5-1|TRBJ1-2|-|-
CASSLDRIEVRNYGYTF
TGCGCCAGCAGCTTGGACAGGATAGAGGTTAGAAACTATGGCTACACCTTC
>TRBV19|TRBJ2-1|-|-
CASSRTGSPNNEQFF
TGTGCCAGTAGTCGAACGGGATCTCCTAACAATGAGCAGTTCTTC
>TRBV5-4|TRBJ1-1|-|-
CASSLAGMNTEAFF
TGTGCCAGCAGCTTGGCCGGGATGAACACTGAAGCTTTCTTT
>TRBV5-4|TRBJ2-5|TRBD2|once
CASSLGTSSFQETQYF
TGTGCCAGCAGTCTCGGGACTAGCAGCTTCCAAGAGACCCAGTACTTC
>TRBV7-8|TRBJ1-5|TRBD1|-
CASSFGTGGQPQHF
TGTGCCAGCAGCTTTGGGACAGGGGGCCAGCCCCAGCATTTT
>TRBV18|TRBJ2-7|-|few
CASSPGRVSEQYF
TGTGCCAGCTCACCCGGCAGGGTGTCCGAGCAGTACTTC
>TRBV9|TRBJ1-2|-|-
CASRAQGGYGYTF
TGTGCCAGCCGGGCACAGGGAGGGTATGGCTACACCTTC
>TRBV28|TRBJ1-2|TRBD1|-
CASSLLTGQHYGYTF
TGTGCCAGCAGTCTTCTGACAGGGCAGCACTATGGCTACACCTTC
>TRBV12-3/TRBV12-4|TRBJ1-1|-|-
CASSFSNTEAFF
TGTGCCAGCAGTTTTTCTAACACTGAAGCTTTCTTT
>TRBV5-1|TRBJ2-1|-|-
CASSEGRGEQFF
TGCGCCAGCTCGGAGGGGCGGGGTGAGCAGTTCTTC
>TRBV5-4|TRBJ1-2|-|-
CASSLWAGQRVHGYTF
TGTGCCAGCAGCTTGTGGGCAGGCCAAAGAGTGCATGGCTACACCTTC
>TRBV11-2|TRBJ2-3|TRBD2|-
CASSRTSGGLTDTQYF
TGTGCCAGCAGCAGGACTAGCGGGGGGCTCACAGATACGCAGTATTTT
>TRBV2|TRBJ2-7|TRBD1|-
CASRTGQGYEQYF
TGTGCCAGCAGAACCGGACAGGGCTACGAGCAGTACTTC
>TRBV5-1|TRBJ2-6|TRBD1|-
CASSLAGQGALGANVLTF
TGCGCCAGCAGCTTGGCCGGGCAGGGGGCGCTTGGGGCCAACGTCCTGACTTTC